The 17 T cell receptor beta chains listed next were all sequenced from one sample in a study of CXCR3-negative and CXCR3-positive naive CD8 T cells. 5' RACE that incorporated UMI labels was used to prepare the TRB cDNA libraries. TCRdb re-called the 5' RACE reads and catalogs CDR3 proteins one per entry, DNA excluded. This sample lists some 130,000 distinct CDR3 sequences; its ten largest clones have roughly 0.3%. Specimen: naive CXCR3- CD8+ T cells from blood. Subset described: CD45RO-CCR7+CD27+CD95- naive CD8+ T cells lacking CXCR3 (TNR3-). These TCRs come from a human donor in good health. Some clones in this sample may be carry-over from other donors' samples.

This chain's CDR3 is CASSSSGPLYEQYF. The rearrangement links TRBV27 to TRBJ2-7; absent DNA, TCRdb's TRBD2 call cannot be checked. This CDR3 has 14 residues. Germline loops: CDR1 MNHEY, CDR2 SMNVEV (reference sequence).

The V and J genes are TRBV11-2 and TRBJ2-7; TCRdb returns TRBD1, unconfirmable since there is no DNA. Germline lookup yields CDR1 SGHAT and CDR2 FQNNGV. The CDR3 runs to 15 residues. CDR3 residues: CASSPFAQSVCEQYF.

The genes are TRBV7-6 and TRBJ2-3; lacking DNA, the TRBD2 call made by TCRdb goes unchecked. CDR3 length equals 15 residues. Per the germline V gene, CDR1 is SGHVS and CDR2 is FNYEAQ. The chain's CDR3 is CASSLAGGPGDTQYF.

This chain joins TRBV5-5 and TRBJ1-2. This CDR3 is 13 amino acids long. The germline gives CDR1 SGHKS, CDR2 YYEKEE (reference sequence). The CDR3 spells CASSLPSNYGYTF.

This chain joins TRBV10-3 and TRBJ2-7; TCRdb picks TRBD2, but there is no DNA to check that call. Germline V gives CDR1 ENHRY, CDR2 SYGVKD. This CDR3 comprises 14 residues. CDR3 protein: CAISPSGTFDEQYF.

The V and J genes are TRBV10-3 and TRBJ1-1; without DNA, the TCRdb call of TRBD1 cannot be checked. There are 13 residues in the CDR3. Germline V gene data show CDR1 as ENHRY and CDR2 as SYGVKD. This CDR3 is CAISGVTGTEAFF.

The chain combines TRBV13 with TRBJ1-1; TCRdb gives TRBD1 as the D gene, but with no DNA this cannot be confirmed. The CDR3 spans 14 residues. Per germline, CDR1 PRHDT and CDR2 FYEKMQ (reference sequence). CDR3 sequence reads: CASSLVRDRLRAFF.

The V call is TRBV12-3 or TRBV12-4, the J call TRBJ2-2. The CDR3 is 14 amino acids. This CDR3 is CASSLAGNIGELFF.

The genes are TRBV28 and TRBJ2-3; TCRdb outputs TRBD1, but without DNA this stays unchecked. The CDR3 consists of 15 residues. Germline V gene sequence: CDR1 MDHEN, CDR2 SYDVKM. CDR3 in amino acids: CASSLGAPQADTQYF.

The chain carries TRBV7-8 and TRBJ2-6; TCRdb indicates TRBD2, and absent DNA this call remains unverified. The germline V gene has CDR1 SGHVS and CDR2 FQNEAQ. There are 22 residues in the CDR3. CDR3 region: CASSPVSLPVSGGYSGANVLTF. The whole variable domain, filled in from reference TRBV7-8 and TRBJ2-6, reads GAGVSQSPRYKVAKRGQDVALRCDPISGHVSLFWYQQALGQGPEFLTYFQNEAQLDKSGLPSDRFFAERPEGSVSTLKIQRTQQEDSAVYLCASSPVSLPVSGGYSGANVLTFGAGSRLTVL.

The chain recombines TRBV11-2 with TRBJ1-5; TCRdb reports TRBD1, a call that lacks DNA to check it against. The CDR3 spans 15 residues. Germline values: CDR1 SGHAT, CDR2 FQNNGV. The CDR3 sequence: CASSLVGAGNQPQQF.

The chain combines TRBV7-9 with TRBJ2-5; the TCRdb call, TRBD1, lacks DNA for checking. This CDR3 region has 14 residues. CDR1 and CDR2 from the germline V gene are SEHNR and FQNEAQ (reference sequence). The CDR3 reads CASSFSGVGETQYF.

The V and J genes are TRBV7-9 and TRBJ1-4; TCRdb gives TRBD1 as the D gene, but with no DNA this cannot be confirmed. Germline V gene lookup returns CDR1 SEHNR and CDR2 FQNEAQ (reference sequence). The CDR3 totals 15 residues. CDR3 protein: CASSWDQDRDEKLFF. Complete variable domain (other parts from reference TRBV7-9 and TRBJ1-4): DTGVSQNPRHKITKRGQNVTFRCDPISEHNRLYWYRQTLGQGPEFLTYFQNEAQLEKSRLLSDRFSAERPKGSFSTLEIQRTEQGDSAMYLCASSWDQDRDEKLFFGSGTQLSVL.

V usage is TRBV29-1 and J usage is TRBJ2-7; the TCRdb D gene call, TRBD2, has no DNA to confirm it. The CDR3 extends over 11 amino acids. The V gene's germline CDR1 is SQVTM and CDR2 ANQGSEA. CDR3 region: CSVGGGGEQYF.

The chain employs TRBV2 and TRBJ2-7. Germline CDR1 SNHLY, CDR2 FYNNEI. CDR3 length: 13 residues. The CDR3 spells CASSEGEKYEQYF.

The chain employs TRBV7-2 and TRBJ2-3. CDR3 length: 15 residues. Looked up from germline, CDR1 is SGHTA and CDR2 is FQGNSA. CDR3 protein: CASSLLEYSTDTQYF.

The genes are TRBV20-1 and TRBJ2-7; TCRdb indicates TRBD1, and absent DNA this call remains unverified. CDR3 size: 15 residues. The V gene's germline CDR1 is DFQATT and CDR2 SNEGSKA (reference sequence). Here the CDR3 reads CSARDPGPLSYEQYF.